This TCR beta chain was profiled in a study of human versus mouse CDR3 diversity and MHC coevolution. Libraries were prepared by immunoSEQ multiplex PCR; TCRdb keeps only in-frame clonotypes and omits some of them. Here the sample spans about 81,000 clones, 85% to 95% being singletons. General study findings and limits: iCHAO1 estimated the human TCR beta repertoire at roughly 1.5 million clonotypes.

Germline-derived CDR1 and CDR2 are MRHNA and SNTAGT. With 6 bases clipped from V and 8 bases from J, the junction kept 11 bases outside the gene matches. The CDR3 runs to 15 residues. On this clone: Antigen unknown.

This chain connects TRBV6-4 to TRBJ2-1; the match to TRBD1 covers 9 bases. Input material: naive CD4+ T cells from blood. Regarding subset: CD45RO-negative CD62L-positive naive CD4 T cells. This TCR was recovered from a person between 25 and 69 years old in good health. CDR3 amino acids: CASREDRGAFDEQFF. The CDR3 bases are TGTGCCAGCAGAGAGGACAGGGGTGCTTTCGATGAGCAGTTCTTC.